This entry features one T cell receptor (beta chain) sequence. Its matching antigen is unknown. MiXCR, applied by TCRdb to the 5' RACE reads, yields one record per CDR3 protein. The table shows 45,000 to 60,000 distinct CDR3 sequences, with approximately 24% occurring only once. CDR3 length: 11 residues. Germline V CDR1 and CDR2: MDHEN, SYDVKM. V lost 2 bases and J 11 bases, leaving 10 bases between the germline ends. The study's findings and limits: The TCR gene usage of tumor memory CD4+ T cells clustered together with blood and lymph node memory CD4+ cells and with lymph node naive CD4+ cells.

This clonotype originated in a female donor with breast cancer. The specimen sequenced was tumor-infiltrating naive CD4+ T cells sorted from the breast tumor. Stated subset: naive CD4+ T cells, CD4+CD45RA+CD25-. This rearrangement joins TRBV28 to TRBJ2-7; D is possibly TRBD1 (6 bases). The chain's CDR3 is CASSLRQGKYF. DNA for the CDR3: TGTGCCAGCAGTTTAAGGCAGGGGAAGTACTTC.